This T cell receptor beta chain was profiled in a study of blood T cell repertoires in COVID-19. All enrollees were about 18 to 90 years old and from 20 to 25 US areas. Assignment of participants to cohorts was predicated upon participant-reported clinical history. In the authors' workflow: Reference gene primer amplification gave nucleated cell count estimates. Assay: immunoSEQ multiplex PCR; the TCRdb copy retains only in-frame clones and omits some. The V and J calls and clone size are taken from that table; D and trimming were inferred from the DNA. Of approximately 300,000 clones listed, around 84% are singletons. Unmatched junction bases numbered 8, after V lost 3 bases and J lost 2 bases. The CDR3 length is 16 residues. Per germline, CDR1 SGDLS and CDR2 YYNGEE.

The receptor's source is a woman between 18 and 29 years old who had recovered from COVID-19. The chain couples TRBV9 to TRBJ1-1, with 9 bases aligning to TRBD1. Sequenced: PBMCs or T cells enriched from blood (not recorded which). The CDR3 here is CASSAITTGGNTEAFF. CDR3 bases: TGTGCCAGCAGCGCTATTACGACAGGGGGTAACACTGAAGCTTTCTTT. Drawing the rest from reference TRBV9 and TRBJ1-1, the complete variable domain is DSGVTQTPKHLITATGQRVTLRCSPRSGDLSVYWYQQSLDQGLQFLIQYYNGEERAKGNILERFSAQQFPDLHSELNLSSLELGDSALYFCASSAITTGGNTEAFFGQGTRLTVV.